A single sample is the source of the 29 T cell receptor beta chains below, sequenced in a study of healthy donors' naive CD4 and CD8 T cells. TCR libraries were built from approximately 0.45 ug of total RNA by linear amplification. Via MiXCR, TCRdb re-called the reads, giving one row per CDR3 protein. In the table there are about 180,000 distinct CDR3 sequences, 65% to 75% of which are singletons. The source material was naive CD4+ and CD8+ T cells sorted from blood, pooled from several donors. These receptors came from a pool of human donors in good health; the sample pools cells from several healthy donors.

This sequence joins TRBV11-2 and TRBJ2-3; the D gene is possibly TRBD2 (6 bases). CDR1 and CDR2 (germline): SGHAT, FQNNGV. Trimming stripped 5 bases from V and 2 bases from J, with 11 bases between. The CDR3 sequence is 14 residues long. DNA for the CDR3: TGTGCCAGCAGCCGTTCGGGGGACACAGATACGCAGTATTTT. Its translation: CASSRSGDTDTQYF.

This clonotype was counted only a few times. The V and J genes are TRBV6-5 and TRBJ2-7; D might be TRBD1 (6 bases). Trimming left V 0 bases short and J 2 bases short, with 8 bases between. The CDR3 sequence is 14 residues long. Germline V gives CDR1 MNHEY, CDR2 SVGAGI. CDR3 DNA sequence: TGTGCCAGCAGTTACTCGACAGGTCCCTACGAGCAGTACTTC. Translating gives CASSYSTGPYEQYF.

The V gene is TRBV10-3, the J gene TRBJ2-7; 9 positions agree with TRBD2. The germline gives CDR1 ENHRY, CDR2 SYGVKD. The CDR3 consists of 14 residues. The junction had 3 bases not matched to a gene; V was cut back by 4 bases and J by 2 bases. CDR3 in DNA: TGTGCCATCAGTGGTAGCGGGGGAACCTACGAGCAGTACTTC. Translated, it gives CAISGSGGTYEQYF.

V and J are TRBV29-1 and TRBJ2-3; weak D call: TRBD2 (5 bases). The V end was cut by 5 bases, the J end by 0 bases, with 12 bases between. Germline V CDR1 and CDR2: SQVTM, ANQGSEA. The CDR3 runs 14 residues. In nucleotides, the CDR3 is TGCAGCGTTTTTGGCGAGGGCAGCACAGATACGCAGTATTTT. Protein product: CSVFGEGSTDTQYF.

This clonotype has just one count. J is TRBJ2-3 and V is TRBV19; unclear D gene. The CDR3 is 13 residues long. Germline V gene lookup returns CDR1 LNHDA and CDR2 SQIVND (reference sequence). The V end lost 4 bases, the J end lost 0 bases, and 5 bases lay between the germline ends. DNA for the CDR3: TGTGCCAGTAGTACGGACAGCACAGATACGCAGTATTTT. This encodes CASSTDSTDTQYF.

The chain combines TRBV7-9 with TRBJ2-1; the D gene is possibly TRBD1 (6 bases). Germline CDR1 is SEHNR and CDR2 is FQNEAQ (reference sequence). Trimming left V 1 base short and J 6 bases short, with 13 bases between. The CDR3 is 15 residues long. The CDR3 sequence: CASSLEGERINEQFF. In DNA, the CDR3 is TGTGCCAGCAGCTTAGAGGGGGAGCGTATCAATGAGCAGTTCTTC.

This clonotype was seen just once. This chain connects TRBV27 to TRBJ2-1; D not resolved. The CDR3 consists of 15 residues. Germline CDR1 is MNHEY and CDR2 is SMNVEV (reference sequence). V gave up 4 bases and J gave up 9 bases, with 19 bases separating them. The CDR3 spells CASSSLWSAMPEQFF. DNA of the CDR3: TGTGCCAGCAGTTCCTTATGGTCGGCCATGCCTGAGCAGTTCTTC.

The rearrangement uses TRBV6-2 or TRBV6-3 and TRBJ1-2; D gene ambiguous. Germline V gene lookup returns CDR1 MNHEY and CDR2 SVGEGT. The CDR3 runs to 16 residues. The V end was cut by 4 bases, the J end by 3 bases, with 18 bases between. CDR3 in DNA: TGTGCCAGCAGTTTGGATCCGGGAGGATTGGACTATGGCTACACCTTC. This sequence encodes CASSLDPGGLDYGYTF.

The chain joins TRBV6-5 to TRBJ2-3; tentatively, D is TRBD1 or TRBD2 (6 bases each). The CDR3 sequence is 15 residues long. The V gene lost 6 bases and the J gene lost 3 bases, with 16 bases spanning the gap. The germline gives CDR1 MNHEY, CDR2 SVGAGI. CDR3 coding DNA: TGTGCCAGCAGCATCGACAGAGGGGGGACAGATACGCAGTATTTT. Its protein product is CASSIDRGGTDTQYF.

V and J are TRBV19 and TRBJ1-2; 8 bases fit TRBD1. Germline lookup yields CDR1 LNHDA and CDR2 SQIVND (reference sequence). This CDR3 comprises 14 residues. V was pared by 3 bases and J by 2 bases, with 2 bases of the junction left unmatched. The CDR3 nucleotides are TGTGCCAGTAGTATGACAGGGGCGAACTATGGCTACACCTTC. Protein product: CASSMTGANYGYTF.

The genes are TRBV12-3 or TRBV12-4 and TRBJ2-7; 10 bases match TRBD1. J lost 1 base, V lost 1 base, and 4 bases had no gene match. This CDR3 spans 16 amino acids. This CDR3 reads CASSLVGQGPSYEQYF. CDR3 nucleotide sequence: TGTGCCAGCAGTTTAGTGGGACAGGGGCCGTCCTACGAGCAGTACTTC.

The gene calls are TRBV6-2 or TRBV6-3 and TRBJ2-1; 10 bases line up with TRBD2. The CDR3 length is 17 residues. V shed 0 bases and J 1 base; nucleotides not matched to a gene: 3. CDR1 is MNHEY, CDR2 SVGEGT, per germline. The CDR3: CASSYSRTSGSYNEQFF. Written as DNA, the CDR3 is TGTGCCAGCAGTTACTCTCGGACTAGCGGATCCTACAATGAGCAGTTCTTC.

This chain connects TRBV7-8 to TRBJ2-7; the D gene could be TRBD1 or TRBD2 (5 bases each). The germline V gene has CDR1 SGHVS and CDR2 FQNEAQ. The CDR3 is made up of 16 amino acids. Trimming pared 3 bases from V and 2 bases from J, leaving 17 bases between. The CDR3 loop is CASSFQAGTPTYEQYF. The CDR3 nucleotides read TGTGCCAGCAGCTTCCAGGCCGGGACCCCGACCTACGAGCAGTACTTC. Full variable domain (missing parts from reference TRBV7-8 and TRBJ2-7): GAGVSQSPRYKVAKRGQDVALRCDPISGHVSLFWYQQALGQGPEFLTYFQNEAQLDKSGLPSDRFFAERPEGSVSTLKIQRTQQEDSAVYLCASSFQAGTPTYEQYFGPGTRLTVT.

V usage is TRBV5-4 and J usage is TRBJ2-7; TRBD2 aligns across 8 bases. The CDR3 loop spans 14 amino acids. Germline V lookup: CDR1 SGHNT, CDR2 YYREEE (reference sequence). Unmatched junction bases numbered 4, after V lost 0 bases and J lost 5 bases. This chain's CDR3 is CASSLGGRNHEQYF. The CDR3 DNA follows: TGTGCCAGCAGCTTGGGCGGGAGGAACCACGAGCAGTACTTC.

V gene TRBV6-6 combines with J gene TRBJ2-3, with D perhaps TRBD1 (5 bases). V was shortened by 0 bases and J by 2 bases, with 15 bases between the two germline ends. The CDR3 loop spans 17 amino acids. Germline CDR1 MNHNY, CDR2 SVGAGI (reference sequence). The CDR3 loop reads CASSYSIGVTATDTQYF. The CDR3, as DNA: TGTGCCAGCAGTTACTCGATAGGGGTTACTGCCACAGATACGCAGTATTTT.

The rearrangement uses TRBV5-1 and TRBJ2-2; D remains unclear. V lost 4 bases, J lost 0 bases, and 7 bases lay in between. The V gene's germline CDR1 is SGHRS and CDR2 YFSETQ. This CDR3 is built from 14 residues. CDR3 nucleotide sequence: TGCGCCAGCAGCACCCAGACGAACACCGGGGAGCTGTTTTTT. This translates into CASSTQTNTGELFF.

This chain uses TRBV2 with TRBJ2-7; 9 bases agree with TRBD1. Trimming removed 4 bases from V and 0 bases from J; junction bases left unmatched: 4. The length of the CDR3 is 15 residues. Per germline, CDR1 SNHLY and CDR2 FYNNEI. CDR3 sequence (DNA): TGTGCCAGCAGTGCGGGACAGGGACGCTCCTACGAGCAGTACTTC. This sequence encodes CASSAGQGRSYEQYF.

This clonotype has just a few counts. V gene TRBV6-5 combines with J gene TRBJ2-2; TRBD2 aligns across 9 bases. Germline CDR1 MNHEY, CDR2 SVGAGI. With V trimmed by 2 bases and J by 7 bases, 11 bases remained unmatched. The length of the CDR3 is 17 residues. The CDR3 DNA follows: TGTGCCAGCAGTTACCTCCGGACTAGCGCGTTAAACGGGGAGCTGTTTTTT. It yields the protein CASSYLRTSALNGELFF.

In its sample, this clonotype was seen once. The chain uses TRBV10-3 and TRBJ2-5, with 12 bases that match TRBD1. Germline V gene data show CDR1 as ENHRY and CDR2 as SYGVKD. Trimming at V came to 2 bases and at J to 7 bases, leaving 5 bases not matched to a gene. The CDR3 loop spans 15 amino acids. The CDR3 DNA is TGTGCCATCAGTGAGCCGGGACAGGGGGCAGGGACCCAGTACTTC. Its translation is CAISEPGQGAGTQYF.

The chain uses TRBV5-4 and TRBJ2-1, with 7 bases aligning to TRBD1. V lost 3 bases, J lost 3 bases, and 9 bases stayed unmatched. Germline values: CDR1 SGHNT, CDR2 YYREEE (reference sequence). The CDR3 has 16 amino acids. The CDR3 DNA reads TGTGCCAGCAGCTCCCAAGCCGGACAGGTCTACAATGAGCAGTTCTTC. Translating gives CASSSQAGQVYNEQFF.

This clonotype was seen once. The CDR3 sequence: CASSFAPGLAGEQYF. CDR3 DNA: TGTGCCAGCAGTTTCGCTCCGGGACTAGCGGGAGAGCAGTACTTC. The chain joins TRBV28 to TRBJ2-7; the match to TRBD2 covers 13 bases. CDR3 length: 15 residues. The V segment lost 3 bases and the J segment 7 bases; nucleotides outside the gene matches: 6. Per the germline V gene, CDR1 is MDHEN and CDR2 is SYDVKM.

J is TRBJ1-1 and V is TRBV19, with a tentative D call TRBD1 (6 bases). V lost 4 bases, J lost 1 base, and 16 bases lay in between. The CDR3 is 16 residues long. In germline, CDR1 is LNHDA, CDR2 SQIVND (reference sequence). CDR3 region: CASSKGQGRKNTEAFF. In DNA, the CDR3 is TGTGCCAGTAGTAAAGGCCAGGGGCGAAAGAACACTGAAGCTTTCTTT.

The chain has TRBV20-1 and TRBJ1-2, with no clear D. This CDR3 has 13 amino acids. Germline lookup yields CDR1 DFQATT and CDR2 SNEGSKA (reference sequence). V was clipped by 6 bases and J by 5 bases, with 16 bases between them. The CDR3 region has the DNA TGCAGTGCCCTCCTTCCTAGGGCGTATGGCTACACCTTC. Translating it yields CSALLPRAYGYTF.

The CDR3 loop reads CASQTQASHQSEQFF. DNA of the CDR3: TGTGCCAGCCAAACCCAGGCTAGTCACCAGAGTGAGCAGTTCTTC. The J gene is TRBJ2-1, the V gene TRBV19; the D is unclear. The CDR3 runs to 15 residues. Germline V CDR1 and CDR2: LNHDA, SQIVND (reference sequence). Trimming stripped 9 bases from V and 9 bases from J, with 24 bases between.

This sequence joins TRBV29-1 and TRBJ2-3, with D perhaps TRBD1 (6 bases). The CDR3 is 14 amino acids. V was clipped by 0 bases and J by 7 bases, with 14 bases between them. Per the germline V gene, CDR1 is SQVTM and CDR2 is ANQGSEA. The DNA of the CDR3 is TGCAGCGTTGAAGACAGGGGTAAGACGAATACGCAGTATTTT. Protein product: CSVEDRGKTNTQYF.

The chain combines TRBV6-5 with TRBJ1-1; D remains unclear. V was trimmed by 5 bases and J by 1 base, leaving 8 bases between them. CDR3 length: 13 residues. Germline assignment: CDR1 MNHEY and CDR2 SVGAGI. CDR3 in DNA: TGTGCCAGCAGTAACACGTGGAACACTGAAGCTTTCTTT. Translation: CASSNTWNTEAFF.

The chain joins TRBV27 to TRBJ1-2; the D gene is possibly TRBD1 (5 bases). V shed 10 bases and J shed 0 bases, with 21 bases lying between them. The CDR3 runs 16 residues. Per the germline V gene, CDR1 is MNHEY and CDR2 is SMNVEV (reference sequence). The CDR3 loop reads CATARAGKGANYGYTF. The CDR3 DNA sequence: TGTGCCACCGCCAGGGCGGGGAAAGGGGCTAACTATGGCTACACCTTC.

This chain links TRBV10-3 with TRBJ2-7; 7 bases are shared with TRBD1. The germline V gene encodes CDR1 ENHRY and CDR2 SYGVKD. V lost 1 base to trimming and J lost 2 bases; unmatched junction nucleotides: 5. This CDR3 has 15 amino acids. CDR3 in amino acids: CAISEYTTGTYEQYF. In DNA, the CDR3 is TGTGCCATCAGTGAGTATACGACAGGGACCTACGAGCAGTACTTC.

The gene calls are TRBV20-1 and TRBJ1-5; no clear D gene. This CDR3 spans 14 amino acids. CDR1 and CDR2 from the germline V gene are DFQATT and SNEGSKA (reference sequence). V lost 3 bases and J 0 bases, leaving 9 bases between the germline ends. The DNA of the CDR3 is TGCAGTGCTAGGTCTCGTTATAGCAATCAGCCCCAGCATTTT. Translated: CSARSRYSNQPQHF.